This TCR beta chain originates from a study of blood T cell repertoires in COVID-19 (TCRdb year 2020). In terms of the full investigation: Samples from collaborators originated in the United States, Italy and Spain and spanned both the acute and convalescent phases of COVID-19. The prospective study material was composed of cDNA or gDNA derived from T cells, B-cell-depleted T cells, or PBMCs. The dataset comprised deeply sampled blood TCRbeta repertoires from subjects exposed to, actively infected with, or recovered from COVID-19. The repertoires were released in a freely available public database intended as a resource for research on the immune response to SARS-CoV-2. Samples came from the ongoing ImmuneRACE study (first 160 participants) plus 1,254 subjects from 6 global collaborators. The sample metadata nearly always contained a de-identified subject ID, COVID-19 status, age in years and sex. Where available, HLA class I and class II types were taken from metadata supplied by the sample provider and were not determined by assay-based typing. The full study reports these points: Clinical and demographic metadata were provided uncurated, with the amount varying by source and participant.

V and J are trimmed by 3 bases and 4 bases, and the gene matches miss 7 bases of the junction. As encoded in the germline V gene, CDR1 is ENHRY while CDR2 is SYGVKD. The CDR3 has 15 amino acids, counting the end cysteine and phenylalanine. Only the CDR3 region is kept as DNA, spanning 45 bases read in frame from base 1. Participants in the prospective study were aged about 18 to 90 years, lived in under 30 United States geographic areas, and enrolled through a virtual design. To assign participants to cohorts, the prospective study relied on clinical history that participants themselves reported in a screening survey and a study questionnaire. Recovered participants in ImmuneRACE Cohort 3 were defined as having two consecutive negative NP/OP PCR tests, clearance from a healthcare professional, or resolution of symptoms. In the prospective study, whole blood, serum and a nasopharyngeal or oropharyngeal swab were collected from each participant by mobile phlebotomists. Over an approximately 2-month period, participants in the prospective study had the option of providing additional blood draws and questionnaires. Prospective study blood samples were shipped either frozen or at room temperature before DNA extraction.

This clone has just one count. Its antigen is still unknown. Base quality data are lacking; no much larger clone is found one base away. The immunoSEQ Assay, a bias-controlled multiplex PCR, was used to amplify TCRbeta CDR3 regions from genomic DNA. Under the source paper's analysis protocol: Nucleated cell counts per sample were estimated from amplification of reference gene primers within the assay. To quantify the absolute abundance of each unique TCRbeta CDR3 rearrangement, sequence reads were collapsed and filtered. For each sample, productive Simpson clonality was calculated as the square root of Simpson's diversity index across productive rearrangements. TCRdb retrieved this table from immuneACCESS and kept in-frame rearrangements only. Not all clones are present; in checked studies, unresolved V genes account for under half, and no reason is known for the remainder. V, J and clone size were drawn from that table, and D and trimming were deduced from the DNA. This sample has approximately 180,000 clones in its table, and 65% to 90% of those were observed once. The leading ten clones occupy 13% to 15% of the sample.

The sequence came from a man aged 45-65 years who had recovered from COVID-19. The sequenced sample consisted of PBMCs or T cells enriched from blood (not recorded which). Recombination connected TRBV10-3 to TRBJ1-2, with TRBD1 identical over 8 junction bases. The CDR3 is CAISDSGQGSYGYTF. The sequence in DNA is TGTGCCATCAGTGACTCTGGACAGGGCTCCTATGGCTACACCTTC.